This T cell receptor beta chain was captured in a study of T cell repertoires in cytomegalovirus infection. Across the whole study: Recently identified HLA-C-restricted CMV epitopes were used, and well-studied HLA-B-restricted CMV epitopes were used as well. Shared public TCR beta signatures pointed to both CMV infection and a matching HLA type.

The study, taken as a whole, reports: Carriage of CMV together with the relevant HLA was identifiable through cumulative public TCR beta family frequency.

This clonotype showed up many times. Its antigen is undetermined. TCRdb re-called the reads through MiXCR, storing one row per CDR3 protein. The sample comprises under 350,000 distinct CDR3 sequences, 22% of which are singletons, and approximately 19% rests with the top ten. CDR1 is SGHTA and CDR2 is FQGNSA in the germline V gene. This CDR3 contains 12 residues. V was trimmed by 4 bases and J by 4 bases, leaving 8 bases between them. The rearrangement links TRBV7-2 to TRBJ2-7, with D perhaps TRBD1 (6 bases). The source of this sequence is a human donor in good health (CMV status not recorded). Some clones in this sample may be carry-over from other donors' samples. The specimen comprised cultured PBMCs, sampled from culture after CMV antigen stimulation. CDR3 region: CASSSTGYEQYF. In DNA form, the CDR3 reads TGTGCCAGCAGCTCGACAGGATACGAGCAGTACTTC.